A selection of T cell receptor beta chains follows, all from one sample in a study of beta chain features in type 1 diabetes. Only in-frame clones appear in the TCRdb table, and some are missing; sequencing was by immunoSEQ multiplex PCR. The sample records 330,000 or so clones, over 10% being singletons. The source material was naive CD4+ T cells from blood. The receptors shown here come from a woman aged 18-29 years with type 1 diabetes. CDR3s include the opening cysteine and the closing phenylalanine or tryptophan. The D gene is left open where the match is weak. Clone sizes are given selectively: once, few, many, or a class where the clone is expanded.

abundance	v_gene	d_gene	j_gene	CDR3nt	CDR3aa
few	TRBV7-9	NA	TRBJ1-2	TGTGCCAGCAGCTTAGGGGCAGGGAACTATGGCTACACCTTC	CASSLGAGNYGYTF
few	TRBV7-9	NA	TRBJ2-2	TGTGCCAGCAGCCTAATAACCGGGGAGCTGTTTTTT	CASSLITGELFF
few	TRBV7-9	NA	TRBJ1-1	TGTGCCAGCAGCCTCAGTCCCACTGAAGCTTTCTTT	CASSLSPTEAFF
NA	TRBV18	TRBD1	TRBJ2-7	TGTGCCAGCTCACGATCGGGACAGATTTACGAGCAGTACTTC	CASSRSGQIYEQYF
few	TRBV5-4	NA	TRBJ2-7	TGTGCCAGCAGACCGCCCGGGGAGGCCCCCATCGAGCAGTACTTC	CASRPPGEAPIEQYF
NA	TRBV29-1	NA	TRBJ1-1	TGCAGCGTTGAGCGAGGGGGGGCTGAAGCTTTCTTT	CSVERGGAEAFF
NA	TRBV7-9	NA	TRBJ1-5	TGTGCCAGCAGCTTTTCGGAGCCAGTCAATCAGCCCCAGCATTTT	CASSFSEPVNQPQHF
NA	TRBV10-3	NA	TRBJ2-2	TGTGCCATCAGGGCAGGGGACACCGGGGAGCTGTTTTTT	CAIRAGDTGELFF
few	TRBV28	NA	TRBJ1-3	TGTGCCAGCAGTCCCAGCGGGTTTGACTCTGGAAACACCATATATTTT	CASSPSGFDSGNTIYF
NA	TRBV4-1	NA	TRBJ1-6	TGCGCCAGCAGCCAAGAAGTCGCGGGAAATTCACCCCTCCACTTT	CASSQEVAGNSPLHF
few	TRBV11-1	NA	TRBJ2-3	TGTGCCAGCAGCTTGGTGGGAGTCCCCACAGATACGCAGTATTTT	CASSLVGVPTDTQYF
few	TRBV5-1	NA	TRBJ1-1	TGCGCCAGCAGCTTGGGACAGCTGGACACTGAAGCTTTCTTT	CASSLGQLDTEAFF
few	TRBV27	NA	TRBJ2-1	TGTGCCAGCAGTTTTACCGGGAAGAGGGGGAATGAGCAGTTCTTC	CASSFTGKRGNEQFF
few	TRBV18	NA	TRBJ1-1	TGTGCCAGCTCACCCGATGGGGGACATGGAGCTTTCTTT	CASSPDGGHGAFF
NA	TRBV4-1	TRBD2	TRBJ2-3	TGCGCCAGCAGGCAGGGACTAGCCGACACAGATACGCAGTATTTT	CASRQGLADTDTQYF
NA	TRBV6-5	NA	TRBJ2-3	TGTGCCAGCAGTTACCGCCTAGCCCGGAGTGATACGCAGTATTTT	CASSYRLARSDTQYF
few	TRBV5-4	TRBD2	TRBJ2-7	TGTGCCAGCAGCCCCGGGACTAGCGGGAGGTCCTACGAGCAGTACTTC	CASSPGTSGRSYEQYF
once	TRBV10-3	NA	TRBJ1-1	TGTGCCATCAGTGAGTCAACAGGGCGAGAGGCTTTCTTT	CAISESTGREAFF
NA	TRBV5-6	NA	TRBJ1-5	TGTGCCAGCAGCTTGGGGGGCAGTCATCAGCCCCAGCATTTT	CASSLGGSHQPQHF
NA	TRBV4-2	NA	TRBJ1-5	TGTGCCAGCAGCCAAGTCCCCGAGGGCAATCAGCCCCAGCATTTT	CASSQVPEGNQPQHF
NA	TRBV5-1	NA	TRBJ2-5	TGCGCCAGCAGCTGGAGAGATCCAAAAGAGACCCAGTACTTC	CASSWRDPKETQYF
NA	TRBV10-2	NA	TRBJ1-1	TGCGCCAGCAGTGGATCGTCGACAGTGAACACTGAAGCTTTCTTT	CASSGSSTVNTEAFF
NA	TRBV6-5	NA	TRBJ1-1	TGTGCCAGCAGCCCGGCAGGCTGGAACACTGAAGCTTTCTTT	CASSPAGWNTEAFF
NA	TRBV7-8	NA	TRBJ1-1	TGTGCCAGCAGCTTGGGGACACTTAACACTGAAGCTTTCTTT	CASSLGTLNTEAFF
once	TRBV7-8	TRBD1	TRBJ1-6	TGTGCCAGCGTGACAGGGAGCTCCTATAATTCACCCCTCCACTTT	CASVTGSSYNSPLHF
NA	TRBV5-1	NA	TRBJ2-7	TGCGCCAGCAGCGTAGACAGGCCCTACGAGCAGTACTTC	CASSVDRPYEQYF
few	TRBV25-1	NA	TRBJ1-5	TGTGCCAGCAGTGGAGGGGGGGAGAGGCAGCCCCAGCATTTT	CASSGGGERQPQHF
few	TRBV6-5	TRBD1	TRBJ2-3	TGTGCCAGCAGTCAGGGACAGCCCACAGATACGCAGTATTTT	CASSQGQPTDTQYF
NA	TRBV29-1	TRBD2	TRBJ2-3	TGCAGCGTTACCCAAGCGGGGGGGCATGGAGATACGCAGTATTTT	CSVTQAGGHGDTQYF